Listed below are T cell receptor beta chains from one sample, sequenced in a study of T cells in Graves' hyperthyroidism and ophthalmopathy. TCRdb reprocessed the multiplex PCR reads with MiXCR, giving one entry per CDR3 protein. This sample yields 610,000 or so distinct CDR3 sequences, of which about half are seen a single time; around 8% belongs to the top ten. Input material: peripheral blood or thyroid tissue (not recorded which). These receptors originate from a woman between 18 and 30 years old with Graves' hyperthyroidism. The CDR3 runs from the conserved cysteine through the conserved F or W. A D gene is named only where the DNA matches it firmly. A row's size may be missing; if present it is once, few, many or a size class.

clone_size,v_call,j_call,d_call,cdr3_aa,cdr3_nt
many,TRBV7-7,TRBJ2-3,.,CASSHFGASDTQYF,TGTGCTAGCAGCCACTTCGGGGCTTCGGATACGCAGTATTTT
.,TRBV20-1,TRBJ2-7,TRBD1,CSAKIDRAGPYEQYF,TGCAGTGCTAAGATCGACAGGGCGGGTCCCTACGAGCAGTACTTC
.,TRBV5-1,TRBJ2-5,.,CASSSRGNEETQYF,TGCGCCAGCAGCTCCAGAGGCAATGAAGAGACCCAGTACTTC
few,TRBV11-1,TRBJ1-1,TRBD1,CASSSGTGGMNTEAFF,TGTGCCAGCAGCTCCGGGACAGGGGGCATGAACACTGAAGCTTTCTTT
few,TRBV20-1,TRBJ1-2,TRBD1,CSASDLRTGTFANYGYTF,TGCAGTGCTAGCGATCTACGGACAGGTACATTCGCGAACTATGGCTACACCTTC
few,TRBV10-1,TRBJ1-1,.,CASKAALDTEAFF,TGCGCCAGCAAAGCGGCCCTGGACACTGAAGCTTTCTTT
few,TRBV7-9,TRBJ2-1,.,CASSPPWSYNEQFF,TGTGCCAGCAGCCCCCCATGGTCCTACAATGAGCAGTTCTTC
many,TRBV5-1,TRBJ1-2,.,CASSLGVYGYTF,TGCGCCAGCAGCTTGGGGGTCTATGGCTACACCTTC
many,TRBV5-6,TRBJ1-5,.,CASSYGQRGQPQHF,TGTGCCAGCAGCTATGGACAGAGGGGTCAGCCCCAGCATTTT
.,TRBV7-3,TRBJ2-1,.,CASSRTEQFF,TGTGCCAGCAGTCGCACTGAGCAGTTCTTC
many,TRBV4-2,TRBJ1-2,.,CASSQDRGANYGYTF,TGTGCCAGCAGCCAAGACCGGGGGGCTAACTATGGCTACACCTTC
many,TRBV5-4,TRBJ1-6,.,CASSLERGVTSPLHF,TGTGCCAGCAGCTTGGAAAGAGGGGTCACTTCACCCCTCCACTTT
many,TRBV24-1,TRBJ2-2,.,CATSDPNTGELFF,TGTGCCACCAGTGACCCGAACACCGGGGAGCTGTTTTTT
.,TRBV9,TRBJ2-3,.,CASSPRGNTDTQYF,TGTGCCAGCAGCCCACGAGGGAACACAGATACGCAGTATTTT
many,TRBV20-1,TRBJ2-7,TRBD2,CSARPGLAAYEQYF,TGCAGTGCCCGTCCGGGACTAGCGGCCTACGAGCAGTACTTC